This TCR beta chain is drawn from a study of blood T cell repertoires in COVID-19. As handled by the study authors: Reference gene primer amplification in the assay estimated nucleated cell counts. Clones were read by immunoSEQ multiplex PCR, and TCRdb kept only the in-frame ones, dropping some. V and J calls and clone size come straight from that table; D and trimming were deduced from the DNA. There are 300,000 or so clones in the sample; around nine tenths occur only once, and around 2.6% lies in the top ten. Participants were placed into cohorts based on the clinical history they reported. Before being deemed recovered, Cohort 3 donors had two negative PCRs, clearance, or symptom resolution. This CDR3 spans 17 amino acids. Germline V gene sequence: CDR1 SGHTA, CDR2 FQGTGA. Trimming cost V 5 bases and J 5 bases; bases outside gene matches: 9.

The sequence was obtained from a man aged 55 to 69 who had recovered from COVID-19. Sequenced: PBMCs or T cells enriched from blood (not recorded which). This chain connects TRBV7-3 to TRBJ2-2; 12 bases fit TRBD1. CDR3 protein: CASSLDRDRGRTGELFF. CDR3 DNA sequence: TGTGCCAGCAGCCTCGACCGGGACAGGGGGCGGACCGGGGAGCTGTTTTTT.